This T cell receptor (beta chain) was captured in a study of cytomegalovirus exposure and HLA in healthy donors. Study overall: The use of the same platform for the 100 to 150 validation repertoires and the roughly 680 first-cohort repertoires was reported by a later analysis.

Remarks on this clone: Antigen unknown.

CDR3 length: 16 amino acids. Trimming cost V 0 bases and J 1 base, with 10 bases left between them. Germline CDR1 is MGHRA and CDR2 is YSYEKL. Study outcomes and limitations: In the 120 validation repertoires, approximately 94% of cluster scores exceeded 0, per a later analysis. In vitro assays verified that a few CMV-associated chains recognized CMV antigens specifically. Among TCR sequences, most were rare, though some public TCRs appeared in many donors.

Generated by immunoSEQ multiplex PCR, the TCRdb table keeps only in-frame clones and is missing some. The table shows some 170,000 clones, with around nine tenths occurring only once. The V and J genes are TRBV4-1 and TRBJ2-1; perhaps TRBD1 as D (6 bases). The receptor was isolated from a young woman in good health and CMV-seronegative. Sequenced sample: PBMCs. The CDR3 sequence is CASSQDTGKSYNEQFF. CDR3 in DNA: TGCGCCAGCAGCCAAGATACAGGGAAATCCTACAATGAGCAGTTCTTC.